The 29 T cell receptor beta chains listed next were all sequenced from one sample in a study of cytomegalovirus exposure and HLA in healthy donors. PCR employed 60 Vbeta and 13 Jbeta primers. Data came from immunoSEQ multiplex PCR; TCRdb stores just in-frame clones and leaves some out. The table includes 250,000 to 350,000 clones, roughly 88% detected once. The source material was PBMCs. The receptor source for this set is a middle-aged man in good health and CMV-seropositive.

V is TRBV5-4 and J is TRBJ1-1; D is possibly TRBD1 (5 bases). Germline values: CDR1 SGHNT, CDR2 YYREEE (reference sequence). The CDR3 runs to 15 residues. The V end lost 0 bases, the J end lost 1 base, and 10 bases lay between the germline ends. The CDR3 DNA follows: TGTGCCAGCAGCTTGGCCCAGGGATGGAACACTGAAGCTTTCTTT. Translation gives CASSLAQGWNTEAFF.

V usage is TRBV5-1 and J usage is TRBJ1-1, with TRBD1 as a possible D gene (6 bases). The germline gives CDR1 SGHRS, CDR2 YFSETQ. V was pared by 4 bases and J by 1 base, with 14 bases between. There are 15 residues in the CDR3. The CDR3 DNA sequence: TGCGCCAGCAGCCCGGTAGGGGGGGCGAACACTGAAGCTTTCTTT. As protein: CASSPVGGANTEAFF.

The V call is TRBV19, the J call TRBJ1-1; perhaps TRBD1 as D (6 bases). The CDR3 totals 15 residues. V lost 7 bases and J lost 3, with 18 bases in between. From germline, CDR1 is LNHDA and CDR2 SQIVND (reference sequence). CDR3 region: CASIPRTATYTEAFF. CDR3 bases: TGTGCCAGTATCCCCCGGACAGCAACCTACACTGAAGCTTTCTTT.

The genes are TRBV11-2 and TRBJ2-3, with D possibly matching TRBD1 (6 bases). CDR1 is SGHAT, CDR2 FQNNGV, per germline. With 0 bases removed from V and 0 bases from J, the gap between germline ends came to 16 bases. The length of the CDR3 is 18 residues. The CDR3 DNA follows: TGTGCCAGCAGCTTAGATCCTATGGGGGCAGGGAGCACAGATACGCAGTATTTT. This sequence encodes CASSLDPMGAGSTDTQYF.

The chain joins TRBV7-2 to TRBJ1-2; a possible D gene is TRBD1 (5 bases). Per the germline V gene, CDR1 is SGHTA and CDR2 is FQGNSA. V was clipped by 4 bases and J by 4 bases, with 10 bases between them. This CDR3 is built from 13 residues. CDR3 residues: CASSWGGVYGYTF. The CDR3 bases are TGTGCCAGCAGCTGGGGAGGGGTCTATGGCTACACCTTC. The full variable domain, with the rest looked up from reference TRBV7-2 and TRBJ1-2, is GAGVSQSPSNKVTEKGKDVELRCDPISGHTALYWYRQSLGQGLEFLIYFQGNSAPDKSGLPSDRFSAERTGGSVSTLTIQRTQQEDSAVYLCASSWGGVYGYTFGSGTRLTVV.

V and J are TRBV5-1 and TRBJ2-1; TRBD2 matches at 8 bases. This CDR3 region has 14 residues. The ends lost 7 bases at V and 6 bases at J; junction bases unmatched: 9. The germline CDR1 and CDR2 sequences are SGHRS and YFSETQ. The CDR3 region has the DNA TGCGCCAGCCGGCATGGCGGGAGGACCAATGAGCAGTTCTTC. This encodes CASRHGGRTNEQFF.

The CDR3 loop reads CASSIGTGTYGYTF. The DNA for the CDR3 is TGTGCCAGTAGTATAGGAACAGGGACCTATGGCTACACCTTC. V is TRBV19 and J is TRBJ1-2; perhaps TRBD1 as D (6 bases). This CDR3 is built from 14 residues. Germline assignment: CDR1 LNHDA and CDR2 SQIVND (reference sequence). Trimming pared 1 base from V and 4 bases from J, leaving 10 bases between. Full variable domain (remainder filled in from reference TRBV19 and TRBJ1-2): DGGITQSPKYLFRKEGQNVTLSCEQNLNHDAMYWYRQDPGQGLRLIYYSQIVNDFQKGDIAEGYSVSREKKESFPLTVTSAQKNPTAFYLCASSIGTGTYGYTFGSGTRLTVV.

The chain carries TRBV9 and TRBJ2-5; 8 bases are a match to TRBD2. Germline V gene data show CDR1 as SGDLS and CDR2 as YYNGEE. Trimming at V came to 1 base and at J to 11 bases, leaving 13 bases not matched to a gene. This CDR3 region has 15 residues. The CDR3, as DNA: TGTGCCAGCAGCGTACGGGGGGGGGCCCGGGGAGAGCAGTACTTC. Translated: CASSVRGGARGEQYF.

The CDR3 protein is CSVEGAPNYGYTF. In nucleotides, the CDR3 is TGCAGCGTTGAGGGGGCTCCTAACTATGGCTACACCTTC. This chain uses TRBV29-1 with TRBJ1-2, with D perhaps matching TRBD1 (6 bases). Germline V gene data show CDR1 as SQVTM and CDR2 as ANQGSEA. V lost 3 bases, J lost 0 bases, and 8 bases lay in between. CDR3 length: 13 residues.

The genes are TRBV27 and TRBJ2-7, with 7 bases fitting TRBD1. Germline CDR1 and CDR2: MNHEY and SMNVEV (reference sequence). The V and J ends lost 7 bases and 0 bases, in that order; junction bases with no gene match: 3. CDR3 length: 13 residues. CDR3 bases: TGTGCCAGCACGGACAGGATCTCCTACGAGCAGTACTTC. Protein product: CASTDRISYEQYF.

The chain uses TRBV2 and TRBJ1-5; 10 positions match TRBD1. With 6 bases clipped from V and 2 bases from J, the junction kept 4 bases outside the gene matches. The germline CDR1 and CDR2 sequences are SNHLY and FYNNEI. The CDR3 sequence is 15 residues long. The CDR3 region has the DNA TGTGCCAGCAGAGACAGGGGGCGCCGCAATCAGCCCCAGCATTTT. It is translated as CASRDRGRRNQPQHF.

The chain couples TRBV15 to TRBJ2-7, with a tentative D call TRBD1 (6 bases). CDR1 LNHNV and CDR2 YYDKDF come from the germline V gene (reference sequence). V shed 4 bases and J shed 5 bases, with 21 bases lying between them. The CDR3 is 16 residues long. The CDR3 loop reads CATSTESPGVYHEQYF. The DNA of the CDR3 is TGTGCCACCAGCACAGAGAGCCCAGGGGTCTACCACGAGCAGTACTTC.

The chain has TRBV6-5 and TRBJ1-5; the match to TRBD1 covers 7 bases. This CDR3 has 15 amino acids. The V and J ends lost 5 bases and 3 bases, in that order; junction bases with no gene match: 7. Germline CDR1 and CDR2: MNHEY and SVGAGI. The DNA of the CDR3 is TGTGCCAGCAGTACGCAGGGGGATTTCAATCAGCCCCAGCATTTT. It codes for CASSTQGDFNQPQHF.

The chain combines TRBV6-5 with TRBJ2-1, with 7 bases that match TRBD1. V was clipped by 2 bases and J by 3 bases; unmatched bases: 4. The CDR3 has 15 residues. The germline CDR1 and CDR2 sequences are MNHEY and SVGAGI. The CDR3 protein is CASSYRDRSYNEQFF. Here the CDR3 DNA reads TGTGCCAGCAGTTACAGGGACAGAAGCTACAATGAGCAGTTCTTC.

The rearrangement links TRBV19 to TRBJ1-2; the match to TRBD1 covers 8 bases. The CDR3 totals 13 residues. V was pared by 4 bases and J by 6 bases, with 4 bases of the junction left unmatched. Germline values: CDR1 LNHDA, CDR2 SQIVND (reference sequence). The DNA for the CDR3 is TGTGCCAGTAGTACAGGGGGCGTCGATGGCTACACCTTC. As protein: CASSTGGVDGYTF.

Details on this clone: Other nucleotide sequences in the sample specify the same CDR3. The chain couples TRBV7-2 to TRBJ2-7, with TRBD1 matching 11 bases. CDR1 is SGHTA and CDR2 is FQGNSA in the germline V gene. The CDR3 spans 14 residues. V lost 3 bases, J lost 4 bases, and 2 bases stayed unmatched. CDR3 loop: CASSLRDRGYEQYF. The CDR3 bases are TGTGCCAGCAGCTTGAGGGACAGGGGGTACGAGCAGTACTTC.

The J gene is TRBJ2-1, the V gene TRBV6-6; TRBD1 agrees at 8 bases. J was trimmed by 4 bases and V by 5 bases; bases with no gene match: 7. There are 15 residues in the CDR3. Per germline, CDR1 MNHNY and CDR2 SVGAGI (reference sequence). For the CDR3, the DNA is TGTGCCAGCAGTCACCCGGGACAGGAATACAATGAGCAGTTCTTC. It is translated as CASSHPGQEYNEQFF.

The rearrangement joins TRBV19 to TRBJ2-2; D might be TRBD2 (6 bases). Trimming stripped 4 bases from V and 3 bases from J, with 9 bases between. The length of the CDR3 is 14 residues. Germline CDR1 reads LNHDA; CDR2 reads SQIVND (reference sequence). CDR3 residues: CASSRGTHTGELFF. As DNA, the CDR3 is TGTGCCAGTAGTAGGGGGACTCACACCGGGGAGCTGTTTTTT.

This clone was observed a single time. The genes are TRBV7-2 and TRBJ2-4; D gene uncertain. Per the germline V gene, CDR1 is SGHTA and CDR2 is FQGNSA. With 5 bases removed from V and 4 bases from J, the gap between germline ends came to 15 bases. The length of the CDR3 is 15 residues. The CDR3 DNA follows: TGTGCCAGCAGCCCGGTTGAGTTGCGAAAAAACATTCAGTACTTC. Translating it yields CASSPVELRKNIQYF.

The gene calls are TRBV6-1 and TRBJ1-5; D is perhaps TRBD1 (6 bases). Germline V gene lookup returns CDR1 MNHNS and CDR2 SASEGT. CDR3 size: 15 residues. V was clipped by 5 bases and J by 0 bases, with 11 bases between them. The DNA for the CDR3 is TGTGCCAGCAGTCGGACAGATTATAGCAATCAGCCCCAGCATTTT. Translating it yields CASSRTDYSNQPQHF.

The chain employs TRBV6-6 and TRBJ2-7; 10 bases align to TRBD1. The ends lost 6 bases at V and 5 bases at J; junction bases unmatched: 10. The germline gives CDR1 MNHNY, CDR2 SVGAGI (reference sequence). The CDR3 covers 15 residues. The CDR3: CASSPQTGGSHEQYF. CDR3 nucleotides: TGTGCCAGCAGCCCCCAGACAGGGGGCTCACACGAGCAGTACTTC.

The genes are TRBV7-2 and TRBJ1-5; D uncertain. This CDR3 comprises 14 residues. Per germline, CDR1 SGHTA and CDR2 FQGNSA. V lost 4 bases and J 0 bases, leaving 7 bases between the germline ends. CDR3 protein: CASSYDNSNQPQHF. The CDR3 DNA reads as TGTGCCAGCAGCTACGACAATAGCAATCAGCCCCAGCATTTT.

Details on this clone: A read error may produce the germline difference seen at one junction end. V gene TRBV5-4 combines with J gene TRBJ1-2, with a weak D call TRBD1 (6 bases). Germline V gives CDR1 SGHNT, CDR2 YYREEE (reference sequence). This CDR3 is built from 13 residues. CDR3 amino acids: CASNLDSNYGYTF. In DNA form, the CDR3 reads TGTGCCAGCAACTTGGACAGTAACTATGGCTACACCTTC. The full variable domain, completed using reference TRBV5-4 and TRBJ1-2, is ETGVTQSPTHLIKTRGQQVTLRCSSQSGHNTVSWYQQALGQGPQFIFQYYREEENGRGNFPPRFSGLQFPNYSSELNVNALELDDSALYLCASNLDSNYGYTFGSGTRLTVV.

Here the CDR3 reads CASIPAGGPYGYTF. The CDR3 coding sequence is TGTGCCAGCATCCCCGCAGGGGGGCCCTATGGCTACACCTTC. The chain employs TRBV7-2 and TRBJ1-2, with TRBD1 identical over 7 bases. This CDR3 spans 14 amino acids. V lost 7 bases, J lost 4 bases, and 9 bases stayed unmatched. CDR1 and CDR2 (germline): SGHTA, FQGNSA. The full variable domain, with the rest looked up from reference TRBV7-2 and TRBJ1-2, is GAGVSQSPSNKVTEKGKDVELRCDPISGHTALYWYRQSLGQGLEFLIYFQGNSAPDKSGLPSDRFSAERTGGSVSTLTIQRTQQEDSAVYLCASIPAGGPYGYTFGSGTRLTVV.

This chain connects TRBV30 to TRBJ2-1; 9 positions agree with TRBD2. CDR1 is GTSNPN and CDR2 is SVGIG in the germline V gene (reference sequence). V lost 4 bases, J lost 3 bases, and 1 base stayed unmatched. The CDR3 has 13 residues. The CDR3 region has the DNA TGTGCCTGGACTAGCGGGAACTACAATGAGCAGTTCTTC. It translates to CAWTSGNYNEQFF.

The chain employs TRBV5-1 and TRBJ2-1; 8 positions agree with TRBD2. This CDR3 region has 13 residues. Germline V gene sequence: CDR1 SGHRS, CDR2 YFSETQ. The trim removed 4 bases at V and 6 bases at J, leaving 3 bases unmatched. The CDR3 sequence: CASSTGLANEQFF. In DNA form, the CDR3 reads TGCGCCAGCAGCACTGGACTAGCCAATGAGCAGTTCTTC.

This chain joins TRBV25-1 and TRBJ2-1, with D perhaps matching TRBD2 (5 bases). There are 12 residues in the CDR3. Germline loops: CDR1 MGHDK, CDR2 SYGVNS. The V and J ends lost 1 base and 10 bases respectively, with 8 bases between them. The CDR3 spells CASSEFPGEQFF. The CDR3 nucleotides are TGTGCCAGCAGTGAATTTCCGGGGGAGCAGTTCTTC.

The rearrangement links TRBV28 to TRBJ1-1, with D hard to call. V shed 3 bases and J shed 7 bases, with 6 bases lying between them. The CDR3 loop spans 11 amino acids. The germline gives CDR1 MDHEN, CDR2 SYDVKM. This CDR3 is CASSLSDEAFF. In nucleotides, the CDR3 is TGTGCCAGCAGTTTGTCAGATGAAGCTTTCTTT. The complete variable domain, with remaining parts taken from reference TRBV28 and TRBJ1-1, reads DVKVTQSSRYLVKRTGEKVFLECVQDMDHENMFWYRQDPGLGLRLIYFSYDVKMKEKGDIPEGYSVSREKKERFSLILESASTNQTSMYLCASSLSDEAFFGQGTRLTVV.

The CDR3 region has the DNA TGTGCCAGCAGCCCAAAAGGGGAGGGCGTGTGGACTGAAGCTTTCTTT. It codes for CASSPKGEGVWTEAFF. The chain carries TRBV13 and TRBJ1-1, with D possibly matching TRBD1 (5 bases). The germline V gene has CDR1 PRHDT and CDR2 FYEKMQ (reference sequence). The CDR3 runs 16 residues. V gave up 5 bases and J gave up 5 bases, with 21 bases separating them.